A selection of T cell receptor beta chains follows, all from one sample in a study of cytomegalovirus exposure and HLA in healthy donors. Clones were sequenced by immunoSEQ multiplex PCR, and TCRdb holds only the in-frame ones, with some missing. The sample has under 200,000 clones, around 75% seen once. Sequenced input: PBMCs. The receptors derive from a woman in her thirties in good health and CMV-seronegative. Both conserved end residues are part of each CDR3.

CDR3 protein	V gene	J gene
CASSLVGPSGYSYEQYF	TRBV11-1	TRBJ2-7
CSGESGMEGETQYF	TRBV29-1	TRBJ2-5
CASSQGGIQGRGYTF	TRBV4-1	TRBJ1-2
CASSPPDRGTYEQYF	TRBV14	TRBJ2-7
CASSRGYGYTF	TRBV28	TRBJ1-2
CSGGGIPYNEQFF	TRBV29-1	TRBJ2-1
CASRLAGGGGELFF	TRBV11-2	TRBJ2-2
CASSFSATGGTDTQYF	TRBV7-2	TRBJ2-3
CAVRRGRETTDTQYF	TRBV10-3	TRBJ2-3
CASSSGGANYGYTF	TRBV27	TRBJ1-2
CASSEAVAGNNYGYTF	TRBV2	TRBJ1-2
CASSIAGGGNQPQHF	TRBV6-5	TRBJ1-5
CASARRTGSYNEQFF	TRBV11-3	TRBJ2-1
CASSFWDRGHNEQFF	TRBV27	TRBJ2-1
CASSVGGYGYTF	TRBV6-5	TRBJ1-2
CASSQDLLAGAGELFF	TRBV4-3	TRBJ2-2
CASSLTGVDGYTF	TRBV5-1	TRBJ1-2
CASSEAGLAFETQYF	TRBV2	TRBJ2-5
CASSAAGGPPHNEQFF	TRBV2	TRBJ2-1
CASSDDRTYGYTF	TRBV2	TRBJ1-2